Included here is one T cell receptor (beta chain) sequence, with context. This receptor's antigen is unknown. No base quality information exists; no much larger clone differs at one position. These data originate in a study of cytomegalovirus exposure and HLA in healthy donors (dated by TCRdb to about 2017). Regarding the study in general: In an earlier analysis of 550 to 750 of the donors, less than 350 Gb of sequence data and 100 million or so unique TCR beta sequences from about 190 million T cells were reported. About 310 gigabases of sequencing data and tens of millions of unique TCR sequences were included in an early release covering roughly 600 HLA-typed donors. Of the approximately 400 genotyped donors, 65% to 90% fell in the genetic ancestry cluster associated with self-reported Caucasian donors. The study aimed to test whether signatures of past pathogen exposure could be identified by cataloging public T cell receptors. The study profiled the T cell repertoires of more than 500 subjects by immunosequencing and related them to cytomegalovirus serostatus. A separate validation cohort of over 95 different subjects was used in addition to the roughly 700-subject first cohort. High-throughput TCR immunosequencing, statistical association of individual TCRs with disease status, and machine learning were combined to predict cytomegalovirus infection status. To study patterns of TCR occurrence, a later analysis re-analyzed previously published TCR beta repertoires from around 670 donors and added high-resolution HLA genotyping. The later analysis used no new phenotypic data to find candidate immune exposures, relying instead on TCR beta sequences and their occurrence across donors. An earlier analysis of several hundred of the donors applied high-throughput TCR beta sequencing to assess whether each TCR beta V gene segment acted as functional or pseudogenic. Donor age, sex, ethnicity and CMV serostatus were compiled alongside the repertoire data. A later genetic analysis used genome-wide SNP genotypes for about three fifths of the 666 donors, treating that subset as a discovery cohort. All discovery cohort repertoires had been generated using a single sequencing platform. HLA typing included class I and class II loci at four-digit resolution. Typing coverage varied by locus: roughly 629-630 donors for A, B, C, DRB1 and DQB1; approximately 560 for DQA1; 600 to 610 for DPA1; roughly 470 for DPB1. Five DR-DQ haplotypes were handled as single units for association and clustering, since linkage in the cohort was strong. Among almost 400 genotyped donors of the cohort, an average of about 240,000 unique TCR beta nucleotide sequences were sequenced per donor, around 20% of them non-productive. The research as a whole found: When HLA alleles, especially DR and DQ, strongly co-occurred, attributing TCR associations to individual alleles was difficult. Linkage disequilibrium might explain the correlated functional status among segregating V segments, but an unknown experimental factor could not be ruled out. A further reported finding was that TCR beta sequences accurately predicted the HLA-A and HLA-B alleles for most subjects in the first cohort. In the study, about 150 TCR beta chains were listed as associated with cytomegalovirus. Some IMGT-functional V segments, including TRBV6-2 and TRBV6-3, could not be distinguished by the 87-base-pair reads and were therefore excluded. Compared with the approximately 700-donor mean, donors in an Asian-associated ancestry cluster had fewer N-insertions in productive TCRs, according to a later genetic analysis. According to a later analysis, TCR association rates differed among HLA loci, with DRB1 alleles showing the most associated TCRs and HLA-C alleles showing the fewest. Most CMV-associated TCR beta chains appeared to be HLA-restricted in a later analysis, and the HLA associations seemed to be driven largely by CMV exposure. Because counts were too low, about 18 rarely observed V segments, including chromosome 9 orphons, were left out of the earlier analysis of 500 to 750 of the donors. HLA typing was unavailable for some donors at each locus, so association tests used only the typed subset. A few of the identified cytomegalovirus-associated TCR beta chains were confirmed in vitro to be specific for cytomegalovirus antigens. A cluster of highly shared sequence variants was judged likely to be a technical artifact of the sequencing pipeline. A later analysis associated about 16,000 TCR beta sequences with specific HLA alleles at a false discovery rate of 0.05. Only TCR beta chains were sequenced in this cohort, and the absence of alpha or paired-chain data limited detectable features. Several of the top co-occurrence clusters appeared to be linked to parvovirus B19, influenza, CMV and Epstein-Barr virus, according to a later analysis. It was suggested by the authors that the approach could potentially be generalized to other disease states and immunological phenotypes. Presence/absence analyses assumed roughly uniform sequencing depth across donors, an assumption that may not hold. Immune exposure information for the cohort was limited to CMV serostatus. An earlier analysis of approximately 600 of the donors showed that most TCR beta V segments appeared in productive rearrangements either about 90% or about 30% of the time, which broadly matched IMGT annotations. An association between a missense DCLRE1C variant and V-gene and J-gene trimming of TCR beta chains was found in a later genetic analysis and replicated in an independent cohort. In a later analysis, HLA-associated TCR beta chains showed more clonal expansion and lower generation probabilities than non-associated chains that were equally common. The classifier was reported to diagnose cytomegalovirus status with high specificity and sensitivity in both the original cohort and the validation cohort. While some public TCRs were present in many individuals, most TCR sequences turned up only very rarely across donors.

Library creation used the immunoSEQ multiplex PCR assay. For the multiplex PCR, a mixture combining 60 forward primers for TCR Vbeta segments and 13 reverse primers for TCR Jbeta segments was used. The CDR3 region of rearranged TCR beta genes was amplified from genomic DNA by a multiplex PCR assay. On the Illumina HiSeq System, the amplified TCR beta libraries were sequenced as 87-base-pair reads. The authors processed their data as follows. In a later analysis, approximately 74 million unique TCR beta chains were counted across the approximately 620 repertoires, and roughly 11 million of these chains were shared by at least two donors. Raw reads were error-corrected and collapsed into unique sequences with a nearest-neighbor algorithm that merged closely related sequences to remove PCR and sequencing errors. Alignment of CDR3 sequences to IMGT reference sequences was used to assign V, D and J gene segments. For a sequence to be retained, at least a six-nucleotide match to both a V gene segment and a J gene segment was required. Rearrangements were called productive when the CDR3 lacked stop codons and stayed in frame with V and J; all others were non-productive. CDR3 was defined by IMGT convention, running from the second conserved V-encoded cysteine to the conserved J-encoded phenylalanine. The earlier analysis of about 570 of the donors excluded any sequence lacking an unambiguous match to a single V gene segment. An earlier analysis of some 610 of the donors called V segments functional above 56.7% productive rearrangements and segregating when the between-donor standard deviation exceeded 5%. A statistical classification framework was developed to diagnose cytomegalovirus status using the catalog of TCR beta chain sequences. In a later analysis, V and J genes were assigned by comparing TCR nucleotide sequences against IMGT/GENE-DB human TR gene sequences. In a later analysis, CDR3 sequences and most-parsimonious VDJ recombination scenarios were assigned using the TCRdist pipeline. In a later analysis, each TCR beta chain was defined by its CDR3 amino acid sequence together with its V-gene family, and reads without a unique V-gene family were excluded. As a way to deal with suspected cross-contamination and a sequencing artifact, a later analysis dropped approximately 590 nucleotide sequences that were highly shared and had low generation probability. In a later analysis, a clonal expansion index was calculated for each public chain from normalized within-repertoire ranks of inferred template counts. In a later analysis, generation probabilities were computed with a VDJ recombination model fitted to out-of-frame rearrangements, and the resulting probabilities were checked against IGoR. In a later analysis, hypergeometric tests were used to score TCR-TCR, TCR-HLA and TCR-CMV co-occurrence, with a repertoire-size bias correction applied to TCR pairs. A later analysis estimated false discovery rates by permuting HLA or CMV assignments 20 times. A later analysis grouped co-occurring TCRs with DBSCAN, adding TCRdist sequence similarity when clustering within HLA-allele-positive subsets. Repertoires with fewer than 30,000 or more than 120,000 public chains, plus five repertoires with anomalous nucleotide sharing, were excluded from co-occurrence clustering. The table was pulled from immuneACCESS by TCRdb, which kept in-frame rearrangements only. Such tables lose some clones; where checked, under half of the loss comes from unresolved V genes, and the rest has no known cause. Clonal size and the V and J genes are those of that table, whereas D and trimming came from the DNA. This sample has fewer than 150,000 clones in its table, and 79% of those were observed once. The ten largest clones capture around 7% of the sample.

V and J are truncated by 4 bases and 0 bases respectively, leaving an intervening sequence of 10 bases. Measured from the cysteine to the phenylalanine, the CDR3 is 16 residues long. CDR3 DNA is the only sequence kept; it has 48 bases, read in frame from the first base. CDR1 and CDR2, looked up from the germline V gene (reference sequence), are LNHDA and SQIVND. The cohort was made up of about 610 healthy bone marrow donors. Cohort members were all nominally healthy when sampled, although unrecorded immune exposures were likely present. The donor was CMV seropositive and belonged to the group of 250 to 300 seropositive cohort members. Each donor provided a peripheral blood sample, and peripheral blood mononuclear cells were used for TCR beta sequencing. Genomic DNA was extracted from the blood cell samples with the Qiagen DNeasy Blood Extraction Kit.

Recombination connected TRBV19 to TRBJ2-6; the D segment cannot be called with confidence. This receptor was taken from a man between 40 and 49 years old in good health and CMV-seropositive. Sequenced sample: PBMCs. The CDR3: CASSRVHSSGANVLTF. The base sequence is TGTGCCAGTAGTAGGGTACACAGCTCTGGGGCCAACGTCCTGACTTTC.